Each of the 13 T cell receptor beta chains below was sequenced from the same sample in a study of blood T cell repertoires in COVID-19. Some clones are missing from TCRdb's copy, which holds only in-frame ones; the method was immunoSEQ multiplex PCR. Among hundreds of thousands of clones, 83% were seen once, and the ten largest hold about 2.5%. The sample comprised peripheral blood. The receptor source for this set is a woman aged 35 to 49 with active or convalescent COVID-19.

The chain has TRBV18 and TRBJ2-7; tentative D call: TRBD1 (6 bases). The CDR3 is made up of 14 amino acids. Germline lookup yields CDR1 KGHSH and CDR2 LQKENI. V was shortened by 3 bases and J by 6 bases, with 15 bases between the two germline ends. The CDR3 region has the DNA TGTGCCAGCTCACCGGGAACAGGGACCACCGAGCAGTACTTC. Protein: CASSPGTGTTEQYF.

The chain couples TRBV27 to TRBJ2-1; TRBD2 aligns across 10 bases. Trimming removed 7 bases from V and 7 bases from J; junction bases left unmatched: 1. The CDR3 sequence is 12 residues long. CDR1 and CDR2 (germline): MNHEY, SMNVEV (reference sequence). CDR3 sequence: CASTSGGNEQFF. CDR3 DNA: TGTGCCAGCACTAGCGGGGGTAATGAGCAGTTCTTC.

The chain's CDR3 is CATSPNHSGGYNEQFF. The CDR3 nucleotides are TGTGCCACCAGTCCTAATCATAGCGGGGGATACAATGAGCAGTTCTTC. The chain combines TRBV24-1 with TRBJ2-1; TRBD2 aligns across 9 bases. J was trimmed by 4 bases and V by 6 bases; bases with no gene match: 9. The CDR3 has 16 amino acids. CDR1 and CDR2 from the germline V gene are KGHDR and SFDVKD.

The CDR3 is CASSKAGQEGITDTQYF. CDR3 nucleotides: TGTGCCAGCAGCAAAGCGGGACAGGAGGGGATCACAGATACGCAGTATTTT. The chain couples TRBV21-1 to TRBJ2-3; the D call in the table, TRBD1, was not verified against the DNA. TRBV21-1 is listed as a pseudogene. CDR3 length: 17 residues.

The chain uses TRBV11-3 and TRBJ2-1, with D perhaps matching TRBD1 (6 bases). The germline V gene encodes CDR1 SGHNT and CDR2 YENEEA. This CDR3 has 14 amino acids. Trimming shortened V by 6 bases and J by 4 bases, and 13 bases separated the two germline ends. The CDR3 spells CASRHLGAYNEQFF. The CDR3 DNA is TGTGCCAGCAGGCACCTGGGGGCTTACAATGAGCAGTTCTTC. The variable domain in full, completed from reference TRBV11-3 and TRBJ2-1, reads EAGVVQSPRYKIIEKKQPVAFWCNPISGHNTLYWYLQNLGQGPELLIRYENEEAVDDSQLPKDRFSAERLKGVDSTLKIQPAELGDSAVYLCASRHLGAYNEQFFGPGTRLTVL.

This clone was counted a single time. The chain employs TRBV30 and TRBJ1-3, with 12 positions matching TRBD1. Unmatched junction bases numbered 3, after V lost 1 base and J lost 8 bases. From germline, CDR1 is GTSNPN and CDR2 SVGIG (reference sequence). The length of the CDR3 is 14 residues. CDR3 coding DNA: TGTGCCTGGAGTGCCGGGACAGGGGGCTACACCATATATTTT. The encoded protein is CAWSAGTGGYTIYF.

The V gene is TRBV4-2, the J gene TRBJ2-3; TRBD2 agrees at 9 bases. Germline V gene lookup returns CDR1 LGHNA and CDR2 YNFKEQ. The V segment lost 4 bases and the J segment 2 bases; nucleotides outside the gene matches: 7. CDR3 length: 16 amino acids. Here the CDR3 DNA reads TGTGCCAGCAGCCGGCGGGCTAGCGGGAACACAGATACGCAGTATTTT. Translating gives CASSRRASGNTDTQYF.

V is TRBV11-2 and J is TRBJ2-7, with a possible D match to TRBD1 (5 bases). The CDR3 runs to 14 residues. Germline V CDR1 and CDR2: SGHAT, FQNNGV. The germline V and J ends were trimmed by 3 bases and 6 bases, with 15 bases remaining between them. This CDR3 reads CASSFSRQTSEQYF. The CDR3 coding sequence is TGTGCCAGCAGCTTTTCCAGACAGACATCCGAGCAGTACTTC.

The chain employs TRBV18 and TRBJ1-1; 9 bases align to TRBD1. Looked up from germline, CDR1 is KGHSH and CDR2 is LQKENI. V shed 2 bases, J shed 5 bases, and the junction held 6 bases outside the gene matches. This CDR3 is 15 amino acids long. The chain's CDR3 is CASSPGTGTWTEAFF. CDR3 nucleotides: TGTGCCAGCTCACCAGGGACAGGGACCTGGACTGAAGCTTTCTTT.

CDR3 DNA: TGTGCCAGCAGCATACGGACTAGCGGGGCTGGTGAGACCCAGTACTTC. This sequence encodes CASSIRTSGAGETQYF. The chain links TRBV9 to TRBJ2-5, with TRBD2 matching 12 bases. The CDR3 runs to 16 residues. With V trimmed by 4 bases and J by 5 bases, 9 bases remained unmatched. Germline CDR1 reads SGDLS; CDR2 reads YYNGEE.

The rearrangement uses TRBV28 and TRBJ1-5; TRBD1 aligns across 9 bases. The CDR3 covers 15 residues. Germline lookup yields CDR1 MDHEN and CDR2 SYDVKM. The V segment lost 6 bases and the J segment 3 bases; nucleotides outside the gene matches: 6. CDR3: CASRKQGAPNQPQHF. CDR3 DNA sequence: TGTGCCAGCAGAAAACAGGGGGCCCCCAATCAGCCCCAGCATTTT.

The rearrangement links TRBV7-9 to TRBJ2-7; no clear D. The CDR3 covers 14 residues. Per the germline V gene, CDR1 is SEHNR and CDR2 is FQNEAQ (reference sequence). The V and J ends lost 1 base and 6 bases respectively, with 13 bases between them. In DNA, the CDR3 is TGTGCCAGCAGCTTAGAATTGGTGTTCGGCGAGCAGTACTTC. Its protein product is CASSLELVFGEQYF. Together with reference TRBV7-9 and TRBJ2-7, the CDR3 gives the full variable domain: DTGVSQNPRHKITKRGQNVTFRCDPISEHNRLYWYRQTLGQGPEFLTYFQNEAQLEKSRLLSDRFSAERPKGSFSTLEIQRTEQGDSAMYLCASSLELVFGEQYFGPGTRLTVT.

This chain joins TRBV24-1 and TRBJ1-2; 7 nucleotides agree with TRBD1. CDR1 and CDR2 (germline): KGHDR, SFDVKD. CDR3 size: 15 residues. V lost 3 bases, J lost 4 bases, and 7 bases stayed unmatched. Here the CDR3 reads CATSDNARDSYGYTF. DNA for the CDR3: TGTGCCACCAGTGATAATGCCCGGGACAGCTATGGCTACACCTTC.